This entry lists 29 T cell receptor beta chains sequenced from one sample in a study of T cell responses to AZD1222 COVID-19 vaccine. Profiling relied on immunoSEQ multiplex PCR, and the TCRdb table lists in-frame clones only, not all of them. The table records 150,000 to 200,000 clones, around 94% of them present only once. The sequencing here drew on peripheral blood, taken 28 days after the second AZD1222 dose. These TCRs come from an adult who received the AZD1222 COVID-19 vaccine.

The V call is TRBV7-2, the J call TRBJ1-4, with D tentatively TRBD1 (5 bases). The CDR3 consists of 13 residues. Germline assignment: CDR1 SGHTA and CDR2 FQGNSA. With 0 bases removed from V and 8 bases from J, the gap between germline ends came to 7 bases. The CDR3 region has the DNA TGTGCCAGCAGCTTAGCGAGGGGAGAAAAACTGTTTTTT. Translating gives CASSLARGEKLFF.

The rearrangement joins TRBV6-5 to TRBJ1-2; D gene ambiguous. Germline V gives CDR1 MNHEY, CDR2 SVGAGI. V lost 5 bases, J lost 5 bases, and 12 bases lay in between. The CDR3 spans 13 residues. The CDR3 DNA is TGTGCCAGCAGTCCCAAACGGGTGTATGGCTACACCTTC. Translation: CASSPKRVYGYTF.

J is TRBJ2-7 and V is TRBV4-1; TRBD1 matches 7 bases. CDR3 length: 16 residues. The germline CDR1 and CDR2 sequences are MGHRA and YSYEKL. V gave up 0 bases and J gave up 3 bases; unmatched junction bases: 8. This chain's CDR3 is CASSQEAGTDFYEQYF. CDR3 DNA sequence: TGCGCCAGCAGCCAAGAGGCCGGGACAGATTTCTACGAGCAGTACTTC.

The rearrangement uses TRBV4-3 and TRBJ2-3; D is perhaps TRBD1 (8 bases). With 5 bases removed from V and 3 bases from J, the gap between germline ends came to 18 bases. CDR1 LGHNA and CDR2 YSLEER come from the germline V gene. CDR3 size: 16 residues. CDR3 coding DNA: TGCGCCAGCAGCGAAGGGGAGGGACAGGCAACAGATACGCAGTATTTT. Amino acids: CASSEGEGQATDTQYF.

The CDR3 sequence is CASSQRDRWQETQYF. The CDR3 DNA sequence: TGCGCCAGCAGCCAAAGGGACAGGTGGCAAGAGACCCAGTACTTC. V and J are TRBV4-3 and TRBJ2-5; 8 bases are shared with TRBD1. Losses at the gene ends were 2 bases for V and 2 bases for J; bases not matched to a gene: 4. Germline values: CDR1 LGHNA, CDR2 YSLEER. This CDR3 has 15 amino acids.

The chain uses TRBV7-2 and TRBJ1-1; D unresolved. The ends were cut back, 5 bases at V and 6 bases at J, with 13 bases in the middle. Germline loops: CDR1 SGHTA, CDR2 FQGNSA. There are 13 residues in the CDR3. This CDR3 reads CASSAREVSEAFF. In nucleotides, the CDR3 is TGTGCCAGCAGCGCCCGGGAGGTATCTGAAGCTTTCTTT.

The V and J genes are TRBV5-5 and TRBJ1-2; TRBD1 is a possible D gene (6 bases). The length of the CDR3 is 14 residues. CDR1 and CDR2 from the germline V gene are SGHKS and YYEKEE (reference sequence). Trimming cost V 4 bases and J 2 bases, with 12 bases left between them. CDR3 sequence (DNA): TGTGCCAGCAGCCCAGGGGACTCAAACTATGGCTACACCTTC. Translated: CASSPGDSNYGYTF.

V is TRBV9 and J is TRBJ2-3; D is perhaps TRBD2 (7 bases). The CDR3 extends over 17 amino acids. Germline lookup yields CDR1 SGDLS and CDR2 YYNGEE. The V end lost 0 bases, the J end lost 0 bases, and 14 bases lay between the germline ends. As DNA, the CDR3 is TGTGCCAGCAGCGTAGGGGGGCCTAGCGGAAGCACAGATACGCAGTATTTT. This sequence encodes CASSVGGPSGSTDTQYF. Based on the CDR3 plus reference TRBV9 and TRBJ2-3, the full variable domain is DSGVTQTPKHLITATGQRVTLRCSPRSGDLSVYWYQQSLDQGLQFLIQYYNGEERAKGNILERFSAQQFPDLHSELNLSSLELGDSALYFCASSVGGPSGSTDTQYFGPGTRLTVL.

V usage is TRBV7-9 and J usage is TRBJ1-1; no reliable D call. The V end lost 2 bases, the J end lost 6 bases, and 10 bases lay between the germline ends. Germline assignment: CDR1 SEHNR and CDR2 FQNEAQ (reference sequence). The CDR3 extends over 13 amino acids. The CDR3 loop reads CASSLREQAEAFF. CDR3 bases: TGTGCCAGCAGCTTAAGAGAGCAGGCTGAAGCTTTCTTT.

CDR3 loop: CARPLGLGTSGKSSYEQYF. The CDR3 DNA follows: TGTGCCAGACCCCTAGGGCTAGGGACTAGCGGGAAGAGCTCCTACGAGCAGTACTTC. This rearrangement joins TRBV11-3 to TRBJ2-7; 13 nucleotides align to TRBD2. The CDR3 totals 19 residues. Per the germline V gene, CDR1 is SGHNT and CDR2 is YENEEA. The trim removed 9 bases at V and 0 bases at J, leaving 17 bases unmatched.

J is TRBJ1-1 and V is TRBV5-4; maybe TRBD1 (6 bases). Germline CDR1 is SGHNT and CDR2 is YYREEE (reference sequence). Trimming pared 0 bases from V and 4 bases from J, leaving 10 bases between. The CDR3 is made up of 14 amino acids. The CDR3 loop is CASSLGFRGTEAFF. The CDR3 nucleotides are TGTGCCAGCAGCTTGGGCTTCAGGGGCACTGAAGCTTTCTTT.

V gene TRBV7-8 combines with J gene TRBJ2-1; 10 bases line up with TRBD2. The J segment lost 6 bases and the V segment lost 3 bases, leaving 11 bases of the junction unmatched. The germline gives CDR1 SGHVS, CDR2 FQNEAQ. The CDR3 is 17 amino acids. The CDR3 sequence is CASSFGTSVVGVNEQFF. The DNA of the CDR3 is TGTGCCAGCAGCTTCGGGACTAGCGTAGTTGGTGTCAATGAGCAGTTCTTC.

The chain recombines TRBV19 with TRBJ2-1; 10 bases line up with TRBD2. Germline values: CDR1 LNHDA, CDR2 SQIVND (reference sequence). J was trimmed by 4 bases and V by 10 bases; bases with no gene match: 10. CDR3 length: 15 residues. DNA for the CDR3: TGTGCCACCCAAACCACTAGCGGGGCATACAATGAGCAGTTCTTC. It specifies CATQTTSGAYNEQFF.

A few counts support this clone. The V and J genes are TRBV6-1 and TRBJ1-2, with D unclear. Trimming cost V 1 base and J 2 bases, with 14 bases left between them. The CDR3 loop spans 16 amino acids. The germline gives CDR1 MNHNS, CDR2 SASEGT. CDR3 sequence: CASSEDLGKLNYGYTF. The DNA of the CDR3 is TGTGCCAGCAGTGAAGACTTGGGTAAACTAAACTATGGCTACACCTTC.

The genes are TRBV30 and TRBJ1-6; D is uncertain. The CDR3 consists of 13 residues. V lost 2 bases and J lost 10, with 12 bases in between. The germline V gene has CDR1 GTSNPN and CDR2 SVGIG (reference sequence). The CDR3 region has the DNA TGTGCCTGGAGTTTGGCGAGCCGGTCACCCCTCCACTTT. Amino acids: CAWSLASRSPLHF. Based on the CDR3 plus reference TRBV30 and TRBJ1-6, the full variable domain is SQTIHQWPATLVQPVGSPLSLECTVEGTSNPNLYWYRQAAGRGLQLLFYSVGIGQISSEVPQNLSASRPQDRQFILSSKKLLLSDSGFYLCAWSLASRSPLHFGNGTRLTVT.

V gene TRBV4-3 combines with J gene TRBJ2-3, with 7 nucleotides matching TRBD2. The V gene's germline CDR1 is LGHNA and CDR2 YSLEER. This CDR3 has 16 residues. V shed 3 bases and J 0 bases; nucleotides not matched to a gene: 6. The CDR3 DNA is TGCGCCAGCAGCCAGGCGGGAGTTGGTAGCACAGATACGCAGTATTTT. It specifies CASSQAGVGSTDTQYF.

The chain has TRBV28 and TRBJ1-3; 10 nucleotides line up with TRBD1. Germline loops: CDR1 MDHEN, CDR2 SYDVKM. The CDR3 has 14 residues. V lost 6 bases and J lost 6; bases outside the gene matches: 5. The CDR3 spells CASRTGGEANTIYF. In DNA, the CDR3 is TGTGCCAGCAGGACAGGGGGCGAAGCAAACACCATATATTTT. Complete variable domain (other parts from reference TRBV28 and TRBJ1-3): DVKVTQSSRYLVKRTGEKVFLECVQDMDHENMFWYRQDPGLGLRLIYFSYDVKMKEKGDIPEGYSVSREKKERFSLILESASTNQTSMYLCASRTGGEANTIYFGEGSWLTVV.

The chain is built from TRBV2 and TRBJ1-2; 7 nucleotides match TRBD1. J lost 5 bases, V lost 3 bases, and 3 bases had no gene match. CDR3 size: 13 residues. The germline gives CDR1 SNHLY, CDR2 FYNNEI. The CDR3: CASSEGTEYGYTF. The DNA of the CDR3 is TGTGCCAGCAGTGAGGGGACAGAGTATGGCTACACCTTC.

The chain employs TRBV6-2 or TRBV6-3 and TRBJ2-3, with D tentatively TRBD2 (5 bases). This CDR3 contains 17 residues. In germline, CDR1 is MNHEY, CDR2 SVGEGT. Trimming left V 4 bases short and J 0 bases short, with 17 bases between. The CDR3 reads CASSSPEEATSTDTQYF. CDR3 coding DNA: TGTGCCAGCAGTTCGCCCGAGGAGGCAACAAGCACAGATACGCAGTATTTT.

This clone was observed a single time. The CDR3 loop is CAWTRGLDQPQHF. CDR3 nucleotide sequence: TGTGCCTGGACCAGGGGGCTAGATCAGCCCCAGCATTTT. The chain uses TRBV30 and TRBJ1-5; 8 bases are shared with TRBD1. The CDR3 is made up of 13 amino acids. With 4 bases clipped from V and 5 bases from J, the junction kept 4 bases outside the gene matches. The germline V gene has CDR1 GTSNPN and CDR2 SVGIG (reference sequence).

The V call is TRBV15, the J call TRBJ2-7; 8 bases map to TRBD2. Trimming took 6 bases from V and 5 from J; bases not matched to a gene: 12. Germline assignment: CDR1 LNHNV and CDR2 YYDKDF (reference sequence). This CDR3 spans 15 amino acids. The CDR3 here is CATREAGGWIDEQYF. The CDR3 bases are TGTGCCACCAGGGAGGCGGGAGGTTGGATTGACGAGCAGTACTTC.

J is TRBJ2-1 and V is TRBV19; TRBD2 matches at 7 bases. CDR3 length: 13 residues. Trimming took 8 bases from V and 4 from J; bases not matched to a gene: 5. Germline-derived CDR1 and CDR2 are LNHDA and SQIVND (reference sequence). The CDR3 here is CASLSGNYNEQFF. In DNA, the CDR3 is TGTGCCAGTTTAAGCGGGAATTACAATGAGCAGTTCTTC.

The chain combines TRBV15 with TRBJ1-5; 8 bases agree with TRBD1. Germline lookup yields CDR1 LNHNV and CDR2 YYDKDF (reference sequence). This CDR3 comprises 14 residues. The J segment lost 4 bases and the V segment lost 1 base, leaving 0 bases of the junction unmatched. Written as DNA, the CDR3 is TGTGCCACCAGCAGAGGACAGGGGAATCAGCCCCAGCATTTT. It encodes CATSRGQGNQPQHF.

The chain links TRBV2 to TRBJ2-2, with D perhaps being TRBD1 or TRBD2 (5 bases each). V lost 6 bases to trimming and J lost 4 bases, with 12 bases between them. Germline V gene data show CDR1 as SNHLY and CDR2 as FYNNEI. The CDR3 is made up of 14 amino acids. The CDR3 reads CASRGERSTGELFF. In nucleotides, the CDR3 is TGTGCCAGCAGGGGGGAGAGGAGCACCGGGGAGCTGTTTTTT. Supplemented by reference TRBV2 and TRBJ2-2, the full variable domain reads EPEVTQTPSHQVTQMGQEVILRCVPISNHLYFYWYRQILGQKVEFLVSFYNNEISEKSEIFDDQFSVERPDGSNFTLKIRSTKLEDSAMYFCASRGERSTGELFFGEGSRLTVL.

V is TRBV19 and J is TRBJ1-2; D perhaps matches TRBD1 (6 bases). Germline V gives CDR1 LNHDA, CDR2 SQIVND (reference sequence). This CDR3 contains 14 residues. The V gene lost 9 bases and the J gene lost 8 bases, with 22 bases spanning the gap. CDR3 amino acids: CASAPLIEGGGYTF. CDR3 nucleotides: TGTGCCAGCGCTCCCCTGATCGAGGGGGGGGGCTACACCTTC.

The chain combines TRBV2 with TRBJ2-2; D is unclear. Germline-derived CDR1 and CDR2 are SNHLY and FYNNEI. Trimming took 2 bases from V and 4 from J, leaving 11 bases between them. This CDR3 has 15 residues. Here the CDR3 DNA reads TGTGCCAGCAGTGAATGGCTAACTTCCACCGGGGAGCTGTTTTTT. Translated: CASSEWLTSTGELFF. Filled out from reference TRBV2 and TRBJ2-2, the complete variable domain reads EPEVTQTPSHQVTQMGQEVILRCVPISNHLYFYWYRQILGQKVEFLVSFYNNEISEKSEIFDDQFSVERPDGSNFTLKIRSTKLEDSAMYFCASSEWLTSTGELFFGEGSRLTVL.

This chain links TRBV3-1 (or the pseudogene TRBV3-2) with TRBJ2-7, with 10 bases that match TRBD2. The CDR3 is 17 amino acids. J gave up 4 bases and V 4 bases, and 13 bases lay outside the gene matches. Germline loops: CDR1 LGHDT, CDR2 YNNKEL (reference sequence). The CDR3 bases are TGTGCCAGCAGCCTCGGGTCTAGCGGGAGTTGGGGGTACGAGCAGTACTTC. It translates to CASSLGSSGSWGYEQYF.

J is TRBJ2-1 and V is TRBV2; D is unclear. Trimming cost V 6 bases and J 9 bases, with 15 bases left between them. The V gene's germline CDR1 is SNHLY and CDR2 FYNNEI. CDR3 length equals 13 residues. The DNA of the CDR3 is TGTGCCAGCAGGTCCGGGTCCCCTGGTGAGCAGTTCTTC. Translated, it gives CASRSGSPGEQFF.

This chain joins TRBV14 and TRBJ1-5; tentatively, D is TRBD1 (6 bases). Germline-derived CDR1 and CDR2 are SGHDN and FVKESK. V was pared by 3 bases and J by 4 bases, with 13 bases between. CDR3 length equals 15 residues. Here the CDR3 DNA reads TGTGCCAGCAGCCAGGAGGGGGAGAGGAATCAGCCCCAGCATTTT. Protein product: CASSQEGERNQPQHF.